Given below is one TCR beta chain in context. The CDR3 covers 17 residues. Methods used by the authors: Estimates of nucleated cell counts were drawn from the amplification of reference gene primers. Sequencing was performed with immunoSEQ multiplex PCR; in TCRdb, only in-frame clones are kept and a portion is missing. D and trimming come from the DNA, and the V and J calls and clone size come from that table. This repertoire shows around 100,000 clones, roughly 90% found once; its top ten account for 3% to 4.5%. The data belong to a study of blood T cell repertoires in COVID-19. Study at large: The United States, Italy and Spain were the sources of the acute and convalescent COVID-19 samples. T cells, B-cell-depleted T cells, or PBMCs supplied cDNA or gDNA.

The rearrangement uses TRBV21-1 and TRBJ2-7; the D call TRBD1 from the table was never checked on the DNA. TRBV21-1 is classified as a pseudogene. The clonotype was recovered from a woman aged 55-70 years with acute or convalescent COVID-19. The source material was peripheral blood. The CDR3 DNA reads TGTGCCAGCAGCAGAAGCGAGGGCAGGGGTGTCTCCTACGAGCAGTACTTC. It yields the protein CASSRSEGRGVSYEQYF.